This entry concerns a single T cell receptor (beta chain). TCRdb's copy holds only in-frame clones and misses some; the assay was immunoSEQ multiplex PCR. The table records approximately 90,000 clones, roughly 83% of them present only once. This specimen comes from a study of blood T cell repertoires in COVID-19. Study-level background: Sources were T cells, B-cell-depleted T cells, or PBMCs; the material itself was cDNA or gDNA.

Trimming at V came to 3 bases and at J to 3 bases, leaving 8 bases not matched to a gene. The CDR3 totals 16 residues. Germline-derived CDR1 and CDR2 are KGHSH and LQKENI. The specimen was peripheral blood. This rearrangement joins TRBV18 to TRBJ2-1, with 7 bases matching TRBD2. The TCR comes from an elderly woman with active or convalescent COVID-19. CDR3 amino acids: CASSPLAESYYNEQFF. Written as DNA, the CDR3 is TGTGCCAGCTCACCTCTAGCGGAGTCATACTACAATGAGCAGTTCTTC.